The sequence of this T cell receptor (beta chain) was determined in a study of blood T cell repertoires in COVID-19. As processed by the authors: Amplification with reference gene primers provided the estimates of nucleated cell counts. Generated by immunoSEQ multiplex PCR, the TCRdb table keeps only in-frame clones and is missing some. D and trimming were read from the DNA, whereas the V and J calls and clone size are those reported in that table. The sample contains about 500,000 clones, 89% of which appear only once. While infection was still active, Seattle patients were enrolled and then followed longitudinally. The TCR originated in a man between 18 and 29 years old with COVID-19, enrolled during active disease. The sample consisted of peripheral blood.

The CDR3 coding sequence is TGTGCCATCAGTGAGTCGACGGCGAGGGAACTGTTTTTT. Its protein is CAISESTARELFF. This chain connects TRBV10-3 to TRBJ1-4; D uncertain. In germline, CDR1 is ENHRY, CDR2 SYGVKD. The CDR3 sequence is 13 residues long. V shed 0 bases and J shed 12 bases, with 11 bases lying between them.